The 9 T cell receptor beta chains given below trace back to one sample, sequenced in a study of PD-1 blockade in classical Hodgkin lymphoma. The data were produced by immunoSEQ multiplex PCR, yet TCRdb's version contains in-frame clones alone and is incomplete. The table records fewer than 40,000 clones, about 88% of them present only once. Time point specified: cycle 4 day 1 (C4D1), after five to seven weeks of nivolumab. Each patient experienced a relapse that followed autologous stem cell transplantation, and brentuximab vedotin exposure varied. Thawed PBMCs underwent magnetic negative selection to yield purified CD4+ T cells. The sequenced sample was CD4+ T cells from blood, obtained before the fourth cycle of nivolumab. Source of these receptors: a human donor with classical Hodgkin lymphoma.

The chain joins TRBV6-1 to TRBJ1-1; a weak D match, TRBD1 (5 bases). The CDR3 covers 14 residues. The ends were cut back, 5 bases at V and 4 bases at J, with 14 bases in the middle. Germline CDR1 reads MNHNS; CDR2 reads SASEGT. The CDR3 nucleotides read TGTGCCAGCAGTTCGCAGCGGGGGGGCACTGAAGCTTTCTTT. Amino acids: CASSSQRGGTEAFF.

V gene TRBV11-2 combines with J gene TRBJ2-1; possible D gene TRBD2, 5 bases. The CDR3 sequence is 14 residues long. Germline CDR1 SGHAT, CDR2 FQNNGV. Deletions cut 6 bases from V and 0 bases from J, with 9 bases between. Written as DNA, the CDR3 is TGTGCCAGCAGTTCGGGGATCTCCTACAATGAGCAGTTCTTC. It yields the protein CASSSGISYNEQFF.

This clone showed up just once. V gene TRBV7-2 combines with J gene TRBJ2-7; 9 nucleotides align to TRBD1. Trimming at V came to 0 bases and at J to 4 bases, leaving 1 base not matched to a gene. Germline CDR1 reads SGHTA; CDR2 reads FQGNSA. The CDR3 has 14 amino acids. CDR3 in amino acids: CASSLAGQGYEQYF. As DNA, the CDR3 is TGTGCCAGCAGCTTAGCGGGACAGGGATACGAGCAGTACTTC.

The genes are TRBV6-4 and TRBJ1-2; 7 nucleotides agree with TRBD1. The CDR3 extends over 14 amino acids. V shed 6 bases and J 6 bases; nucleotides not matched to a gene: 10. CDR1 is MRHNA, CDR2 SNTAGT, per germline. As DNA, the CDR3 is TGTGCCAGCAGAATCGGCAGGGGGACGGATGGCTACACCTTC. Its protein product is CASRIGRGTDGYTF.

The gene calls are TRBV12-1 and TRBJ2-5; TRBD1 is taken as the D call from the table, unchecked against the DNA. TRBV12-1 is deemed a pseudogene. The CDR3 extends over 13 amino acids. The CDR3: CASSLEGGETQYF. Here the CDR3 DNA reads TGTGCCAGCAGCTTAGAAGGGGGAGAGACCCAGTACTTC.

CDR3 region: CASSGPTSGPRETQYF. The CDR3 nucleotides read TGTGCCAGCAGTGGACCGACTAGCGGCCCCCGAGAGACCCAGTACTTC. This chain connects TRBV2 to TRBJ2-5, with 9 bases fitting TRBD2. V gave up 4 bases and J gave up 4 bases; unmatched junction bases: 10. Germline lookup yields CDR1 SNHLY and CDR2 FYNNEI. There are 16 residues in the CDR3.

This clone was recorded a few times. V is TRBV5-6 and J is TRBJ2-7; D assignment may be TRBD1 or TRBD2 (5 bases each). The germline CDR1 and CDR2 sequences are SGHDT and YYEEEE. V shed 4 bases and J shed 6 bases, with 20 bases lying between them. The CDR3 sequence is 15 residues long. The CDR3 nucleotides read TGTGCCAGCAGCGTTCCCGGGGCCTCATGGGGCGAGCAGTACTTC. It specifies CASSVPGASWGEQYF.

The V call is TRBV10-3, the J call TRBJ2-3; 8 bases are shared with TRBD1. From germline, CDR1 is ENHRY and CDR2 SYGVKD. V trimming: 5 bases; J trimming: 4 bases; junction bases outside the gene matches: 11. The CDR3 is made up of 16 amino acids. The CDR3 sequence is CAISQPLPTGADTQYF. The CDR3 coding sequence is TGTGCCATCAGTCAACCCCTCCCGACAGGGGCAGATACGCAGTATTTT.

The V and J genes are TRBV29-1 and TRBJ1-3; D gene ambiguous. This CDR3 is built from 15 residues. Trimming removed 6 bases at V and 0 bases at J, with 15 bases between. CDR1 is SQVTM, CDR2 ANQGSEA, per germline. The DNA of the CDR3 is TGCAGCGTGGGCTTACAGTTCTCCTCTGGAAACACCATATATTTT. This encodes CSVGLQFSSGNTIYF.